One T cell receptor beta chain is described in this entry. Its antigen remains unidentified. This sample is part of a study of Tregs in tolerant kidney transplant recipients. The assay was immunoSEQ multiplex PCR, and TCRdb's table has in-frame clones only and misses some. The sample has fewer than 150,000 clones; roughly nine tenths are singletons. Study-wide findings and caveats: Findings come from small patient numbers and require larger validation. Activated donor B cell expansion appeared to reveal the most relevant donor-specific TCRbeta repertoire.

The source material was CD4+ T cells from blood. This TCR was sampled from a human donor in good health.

The CDR3 spells CASSGPGLVGEQFF. The CDR3 DNA sequence: TGCGCCAGCAGTGGACCGGGACTAGTCGGTGAGCAGTTCTTC. This sequence joins TRBV10-1 and TRBJ2-1, with 8 positions matching TRBD2. This CDR3 spans 14 amino acids. After removal of 4 bases from V and 9 bases from J, the junction contained 8 bases not matched to a gene. Per the germline V gene, CDR1 is WNHNN and CDR2 is SYGVQD (reference sequence).